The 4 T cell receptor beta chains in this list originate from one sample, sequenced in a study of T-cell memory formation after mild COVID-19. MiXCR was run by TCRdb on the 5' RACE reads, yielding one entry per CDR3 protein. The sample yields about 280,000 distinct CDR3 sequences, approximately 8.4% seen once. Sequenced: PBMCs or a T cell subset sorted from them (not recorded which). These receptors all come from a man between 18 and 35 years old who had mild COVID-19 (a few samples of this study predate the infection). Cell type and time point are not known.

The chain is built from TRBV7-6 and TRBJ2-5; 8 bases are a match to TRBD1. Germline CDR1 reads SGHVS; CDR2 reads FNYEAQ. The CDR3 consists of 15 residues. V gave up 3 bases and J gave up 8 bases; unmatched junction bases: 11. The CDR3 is CASSLGQVRYDTQYF. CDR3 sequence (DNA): TGTGCCAGCAGCTTGGGACAGGTTCGTTACGACACCCAGTACTTC.

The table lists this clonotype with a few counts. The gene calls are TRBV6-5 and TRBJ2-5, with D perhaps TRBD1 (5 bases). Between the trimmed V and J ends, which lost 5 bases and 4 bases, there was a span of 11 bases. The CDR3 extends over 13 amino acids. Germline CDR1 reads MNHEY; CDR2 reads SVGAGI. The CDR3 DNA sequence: TGTGCCAGCAGTGCACAGGTCCGAGAGACCCAGTACTTC. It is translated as CASSAQVRETQYF.

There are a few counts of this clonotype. The CDR3, as DNA: TGTGCCAGCAGTAGAGCGGCTCTGCCCCAGCATTTT. It specifies CASSRAALPQHF. V is TRBV6-2 or TRBV6-3 and J is TRBJ1-5; no reliable D call. Trimming took off 5 bases at V and 9 bases at J, with 11 bases between the two ends. CDR3 length equals 12 residues. Germline CDR1 MNHEY, CDR2 SVGEGT.

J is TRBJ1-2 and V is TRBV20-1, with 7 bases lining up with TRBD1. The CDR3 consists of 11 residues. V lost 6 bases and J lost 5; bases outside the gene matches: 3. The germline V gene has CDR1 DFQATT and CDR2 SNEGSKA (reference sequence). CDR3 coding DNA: TGCAGTGCCCCGGGACAGTATGGCTACACCTTC. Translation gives CSAPGQYGYTF.